One and the same sample provided the 2 T cell receptor beta chains below, sequenced in a study of blood T cell repertoires in COVID-19. Measured with immunoSEQ multiplex PCR; TCRdb has only the in-frame clones, and not every one. This table has under 95,000 clones, 70% to 75% appearing once. Material: peripheral blood. The source is a man in his fifties with active or convalescent COVID-19.

For the CDR3, the DNA is TGTGCCTCGTCCAAGACAGTCAATCAGCCCCAGCATTTT. This codes for CASSKTVNQPQHF. This chain uses TRBV30 with TRBJ1-5; weak D call: TRBD1 (5 bases). This CDR3 comprises 13 residues. Germline-derived CDR1 and CDR2 are GTSNPN and SVGIG (reference sequence). V shed 7 bases and J shed 3 bases, with 13 bases lying between them.

In nucleotides, the CDR3 is TGTGCCAGCAGCCCATATTGGGGCCTCGGCTACACCTTC. Protein: CASSPYWGLGYTF. The V call is TRBV5-6, the J call TRBJ1-2, with TRBD1 as a possible D gene (5 bases). There are 13 residues in the CDR3. CDR1 is SGHDT, CDR2 YYEEEE, per germline. V dropped 4 bases and J dropped 8 bases, with 15 bases sitting between them.